Given below is one TCR beta chain in context. Clones were read by immunoSEQ multiplex PCR, and TCRdb kept only the in-frame ones, dropping some. The table lists around 100,000 clones, around 88% of them singletons. This sample is drawn from a study of control samples from healthy donors and cancer patients. The CDR3 has 15 amino acids. The J segment lost 3 bases and the V segment lost 2 bases, leaving 5 bases of the junction unmatched. Germline V gene sequence: CDR1 SGHRS, CDR2 YFSETQ. The gene calls are TRBV5-1 and TRBJ2-7; 10 bases are shared with TRBD2. The sequencing input was blood. The source is a young man in good health. The CDR3 here is CASSFASGSFYEQYF. CDR3 sequence (DNA): TGCGCCAGCAGCTTTGCTAGCGGGAGTTTCTACGAGCAGTACTTC.